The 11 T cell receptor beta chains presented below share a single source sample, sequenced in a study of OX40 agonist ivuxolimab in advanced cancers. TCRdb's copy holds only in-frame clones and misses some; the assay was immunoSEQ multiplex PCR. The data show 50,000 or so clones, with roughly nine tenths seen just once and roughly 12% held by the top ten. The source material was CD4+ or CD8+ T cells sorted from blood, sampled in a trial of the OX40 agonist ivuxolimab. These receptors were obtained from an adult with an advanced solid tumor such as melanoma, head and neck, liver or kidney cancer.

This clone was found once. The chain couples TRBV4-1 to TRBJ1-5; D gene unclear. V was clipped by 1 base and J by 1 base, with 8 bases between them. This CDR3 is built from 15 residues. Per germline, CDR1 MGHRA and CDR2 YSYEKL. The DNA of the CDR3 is TGCGCCAGCAGCCAAGGCATTAGCAGCAATCAGCCCCAGCATTTT. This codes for CASSQGISSNQPQHF.

The CDR3 DNA follows: TGTGCCAGCAGAGGGACACTCACCGGGGAGCTGTTTTTT. Protein product: CASRGTLTGELFF. This chain uses TRBV2 with TRBJ2-2, with D possibly being TRBD1 (6 bases). Trimming pared 6 bases from V and 4 bases from J, leaving 9 bases between. The CDR3 totals 13 residues. Germline-derived CDR1 and CDR2 are SNHLY and FYNNEI.

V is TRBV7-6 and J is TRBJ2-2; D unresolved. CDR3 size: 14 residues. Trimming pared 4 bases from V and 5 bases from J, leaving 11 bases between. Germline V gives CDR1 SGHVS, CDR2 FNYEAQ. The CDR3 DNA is TGTGCCAGCAGCTGGTCGGGTGGGACCGGGGAGCTGTTTTTT. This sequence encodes CASSWSGGTGELFF.

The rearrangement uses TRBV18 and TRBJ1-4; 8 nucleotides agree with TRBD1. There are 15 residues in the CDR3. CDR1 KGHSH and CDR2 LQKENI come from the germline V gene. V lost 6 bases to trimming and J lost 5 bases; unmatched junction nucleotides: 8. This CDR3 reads CASSPAGTGNEKLFF. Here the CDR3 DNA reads TGTGCCAGCTCGCCGGCCGGGACAGGAAATGAAAAACTGTTTTTT.

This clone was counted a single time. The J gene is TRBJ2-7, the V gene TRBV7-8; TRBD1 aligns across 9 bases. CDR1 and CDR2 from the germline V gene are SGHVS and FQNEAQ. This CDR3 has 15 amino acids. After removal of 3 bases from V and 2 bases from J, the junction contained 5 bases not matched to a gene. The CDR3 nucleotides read TGTGCCAGCAGCTTCCGGGACAGGGTGACCTACGAGCAGTACTTC. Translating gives CASSFRDRVTYEQYF.

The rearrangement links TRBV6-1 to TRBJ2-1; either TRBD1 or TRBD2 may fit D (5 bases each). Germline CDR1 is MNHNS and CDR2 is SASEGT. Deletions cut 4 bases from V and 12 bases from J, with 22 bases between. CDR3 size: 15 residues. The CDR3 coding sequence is TGTGCCAGCAGTGTAACCGTCCAGAGGGGAATGGGGCAGTTCTTC. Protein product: CASSVTVQRGMGQFF.

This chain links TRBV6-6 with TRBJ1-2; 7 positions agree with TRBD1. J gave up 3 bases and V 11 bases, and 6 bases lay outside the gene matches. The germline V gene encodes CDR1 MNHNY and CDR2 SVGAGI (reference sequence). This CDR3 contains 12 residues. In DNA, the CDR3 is TGTGCCTCAGGGGACAGTCACTATGGCTACACCTTC. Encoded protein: CASGDSHYGYTF.

In DNA, the CDR3 is TGTGCCAGCTTACCTACTAGCGGGAGCAATGAGCAGTTCTTC. Translated, it gives CASLPTSGSNEQFF. The V and J genes are TRBV18 and TRBJ2-1; TRBD2 agrees at 11 bases. CDR1 is KGHSH, CDR2 LQKENI, per germline. V lost 7 bases, J lost 6 bases, and 5 bases stayed unmatched. The CDR3 runs to 14 residues.

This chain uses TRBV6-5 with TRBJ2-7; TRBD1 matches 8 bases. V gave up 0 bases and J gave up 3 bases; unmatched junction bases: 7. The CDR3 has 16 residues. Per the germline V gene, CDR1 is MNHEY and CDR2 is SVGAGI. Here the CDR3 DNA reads TGTGCCAGCAGTTACTCGACGACAGGGGTGGGCTACGAGCAGTACTTC. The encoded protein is CASSYSTTGVGYEQYF.

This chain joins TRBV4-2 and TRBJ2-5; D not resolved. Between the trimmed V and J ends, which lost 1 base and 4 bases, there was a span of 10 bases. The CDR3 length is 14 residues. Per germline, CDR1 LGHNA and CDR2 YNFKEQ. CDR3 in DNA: TGTGCCAGCAGCCAAGGCGCTGGCCGAGAGACCCAGTACTTC. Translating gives CASSQGAGRETQYF.

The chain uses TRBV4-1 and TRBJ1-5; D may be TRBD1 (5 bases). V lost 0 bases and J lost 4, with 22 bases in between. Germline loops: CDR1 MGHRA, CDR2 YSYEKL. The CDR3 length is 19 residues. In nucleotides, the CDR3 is TGCGCCAGCAGCCAAGAAATTGGGGCCCCCACCGGCGGTAATCAGCCCCAGCATTTT. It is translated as CASSQEIGAPTGGNQPQHF.